What follows are 10 T cell receptor beta chains derived from one specimen sequenced in a study of cytomegalovirus exposure and HLA in healthy donors. With 60 Vbeta and 13 Jbeta primers, the PCR was carried out. TCRdb keeps only in-frame clones here, not all; method: immunoSEQ multiplex PCR. Of about 140,000 clones listed, roughly 80% were seen once; the top ten hold approximately 4.1%. The source material was PBMCs. Receptor source: a man aged 35-49 years in good health and CMV-seronegative.

This clone was seen only a few times. The chain carries TRBV6-5 and TRBJ1-1, with 9 bases identical to TRBD1. Germline V gene data show CDR1 as MNHEY and CDR2 as SVGAGI. This CDR3 is built from 15 residues. V gave up 7 bases and J gave up 2 bases; unmatched junction bases: 8. The CDR3 spells CASIPVTGGNTEAFF. CDR3 nucleotides: TGTGCCAGCATCCCAGTGACAGGGGGTAACACTGAAGCTTTCTTT.

This chain links TRBV14 with TRBJ2-3; D call uncertain. CDR3 length: 13 residues. The V end lost 4 bases, the J end lost 6 bases, and 11 bases lay between the germline ends. Germline lookup yields CDR1 SGHDN and CDR2 FVKESK. The CDR3 reads CASSLRLVDTQYF. In DNA form, the CDR3 reads TGTGCCAGCAGCCTGAGATTGGTCGATACGCAGTATTTT.

The V gene is TRBV9, the J gene TRBJ1-2; tentatively, D is TRBD1 (6 bases). Germline V CDR1 and CDR2: SGDLS, YYNGEE. V was shortened by 0 bases and J by 4 bases, with 7 bases between the two germline ends. The CDR3 is 13 residues long. The CDR3 is CASSVEQGYGYTF. In DNA, the CDR3 is TGTGCCAGCAGCGTAGAACAGGGCTATGGCTACACCTTC. Filled out from reference TRBV9 and TRBJ1-2, the complete variable domain reads DSGVTQTPKHLITATGQRVTLRCSPRSGDLSVYWYQQSLDQGLQFLIQYYNGEERAKGNILERFSAQQFPDLHSELNLSSLELGDSALYFCASSVEQGYGYTFGSGTRLTVV.

This rearrangement joins TRBV7-2 to TRBJ1-2; 8 nucleotides align to TRBD1. The CDR3 consists of 13 residues. Germline V CDR1 and CDR2: SGHTA, FQGNSA. Trimming took 7 bases from V and 11 from J; bases not matched to a gene: 12. The CDR3 DNA sequence: TGTGCCAGCACCATTGGACAGGGTGGGCAGTACACCTTC. Translation gives CASTIGQGGQYTF. Full variable domain (missing parts from reference TRBV7-2 and TRBJ1-2): GAGVSQSPSNKVTEKGKDVELRCDPISGHTALYWYRQSLGQGLEFLIYFQGNSAPDKSGLPSDRFSAERTGGSVSTLTIQRTQQEDSAVYLCASTIGQGGQYTFGSGTRLTVV.

The chain carries TRBV30 and TRBJ1-3, with D maybe TRBD1 (5 bases). This CDR3 region has 13 residues. Germline-derived CDR1 and CDR2 are GTSNPN and SVGIG (reference sequence). With 4 bases removed from V and 0 bases from J, the gap between germline ends came to 7 bases. CDR3 nucleotide sequence: TGTGCCTGGACAGACAGCTCTGGAAACACCATATATTTT. This gives the protein CAWTDSSGNTIYF.

This chain uses TRBV4-1 with TRBJ1-1; 8 positions match TRBD1. The CDR3 totals 16 residues. The V segment lost 4 bases and the J segment 5 bases; nucleotides outside the gene matches: 12. From germline, CDR1 is MGHRA and CDR2 YSYEKL. In DNA, the CDR3 is TGCGCCAGCAGCCCGGCCGGAACAGGGGGTCGGACTGAAGCTTTCTTT. It encodes CASSPAGTGGRTEAFF.

This clone was detected only once. This chain connects TRBV4-1 to TRBJ2-7; D is perhaps TRBD1 (5 bases). The CDR3 length is 15 residues. Trimming left V 4 bases short and J 2 bases short, with 15 bases between. Germline V gives CDR1 MGHRA, CDR2 YSYEKL. In DNA, the CDR3 is TGCGCCAGCAGCCGCTATGACAGCGATACCTACGAGCAGTACTTC. The encoded protein is CASSRYDSDTYEQYF.

V is TRBV25-1 and J is TRBJ2-3; D may be TRBD1 (5 bases). V was pared by 2 bases and J by 4 bases, with 13 bases between. The CDR3 contains 15 residues. Germline values: CDR1 MGHDK, CDR2 SYGVNS. DNA for the CDR3: TGTGCCAGCAGTGAAAGGCAGGGTGGGCCAGATACGCAGTATTTT. Translating it yields CASSERQGGPDTQYF.

The chain uses TRBV9 and TRBJ2-5; 7 bases align to TRBD2. The V segment lost 6 bases and the J segment 4 bases; nucleotides outside the gene matches: 9. Germline assignment: CDR1 SGDLS and CDR2 YYNGEE. This CDR3 region has 14 residues. This chain's CDR3 is CASIWGGGTETQYF. Here the CDR3 DNA reads TGTGCCAGCATATGGGGGGGAGGGACAGAGACCCAGTACTTC.

This clone was detected once. The J gene is TRBJ1-6, the V gene TRBV18, with D tentatively TRBD1 (6 bases). The ends were cut back, 3 bases at V and 6 bases at J, with 12 bases in the middle. This CDR3 is 15 amino acids long. Germline values: CDR1 KGHSH, CDR2 LQKENI. CDR3 DNA: TGTGCCAGCTCACCCGCACAGGGCTCTAATTCACCCCTCCACTTT. Protein sequence: CASSPAQGSNSPLHF.